The clone carrying this T cell receptor (beta chain) was detected only a few times. Following RNA extraction, reverse transcription yielded cDNA that acted as the sequencing template. Generated by immunoSEQ multiplex PCR, the TCRdb table keeps only in-frame clones and is missing some. The sample shows 150,000 to 250,000 clones, 50% to 60% of them seen only once. The record originates from a study of CD8+ T cells in alopecia areata. The treatment here: oral pan-JAK inhibitor, 5-10 mg twice daily. V lost 2 bases, J lost 2 bases, and 7 bases lay in between. Looked up from germline, CDR1 is SGHTA and CDR2 is FQGTGA. CDR3 length: 14 amino acids.

This TCR was recovered from a human donor with alopecia areata. Sequencing used CD4+ T cells sorted from blood, obtained at week 4, from a patient treated with tofacitinib. This sequence joins TRBV7-3 and TRBJ1-3; D is unclear. The CDR3 sequence is CASSLGGPGNTIYF. CDR3 nucleotide sequence: TGTGCCAGCAGCTTAGGTGGCCCTGGAAACACCATATATTTT.